This TCR beta chain was profiled in a study of Graves' ophthalmopathy and Graves' hyperthyroidism (dated by TCRdb to between 2017 and 2018). About the full investigation: Peripheral blood was collected at initial diagnosis, prior to any treatment. The study used TCR beta repertoire signatures to distinguish Graves' ophthalmopathy from Graves' hyperthyroidism and to predict progression to ophthalmopathy. In total, 135 blood samples were TCR-sequenced: approximately 42 ophthalmopathy, some 75 hyperthyroidism and approximately 17 hyperthyroidism-to-ophthalmopathy patients. A discovery set of 95 to 100 patients (around 44 ophthalmopathy, approximately 58 stable hyperthyroidism) was enrolled to explore V-J signatures distinguishing ophthalmopathy from hyperthyroidism. The independent validation cohort included 18 to 20 hyperthyroidism patients plus 17 patients who later progressed from hyperthyroidism to ophthalmopathy. In more than five hyperthyroidism patients, the T-cell repertoires found in thyroid tissue were compared with those found in blood. Following sample collection, hyperthyroidism patients were given methimazole at a starting dose of 30 mg daily, and ophthalmopathy patients were given high-dose intravenous methylprednisolone. The 100 discovery patients were randomly split 7:3 into training and test sets.

Patients with ophthalmopathy had moderately to severely active disease, with a Clinical Activity Score of 3 or more, a NOSPECS grade of 4 or more, and a disease duration of less than 3 months. Anyone with other autoimmune diseases, uncontrolled infections, pregnancy or lactation was excluded from the study. Diagnosis relied on clinical symptoms, serum thyroxine, TRAb, thyroid ultrasound and orbital computed tomography. Ficoll-Paque density gradient centrifugation was used to isolate PBMCs from approximately 10 ml of fresh peripheral blood. Trizol reagent was used to extract the total RNA, and its quality was then checked on an Agilent 2100 Bioanalyzer. The paper's findings and limits, for the study overall: No statistical method was used to set the sample size in advance, and the investigators knew which group each participant was assigned to. The 13-signature model separated ophthalmopathy from stable hyperthyroidism with about 86% sensitivity and just under 84% specificity in cross-validation, and 80%/75% in the test set. Most expanded thyroid clonotypes with frequency above 0.001 were also detected in blood, suggesting blood repertoires may reflect the thyroid immune response. In validation, the model predicted ophthalmopathy progression with over 60% sensitivity and approximately 75% specificity; roughly eleven predicted patients were CT-confirmed with GO in a median of approximately six months.

This clonotype was detected many times. The target of this receptor is not known. No qualities accompany the bases; no much larger clone lies one base away. For repertoire sequencing, TCR beta CDR3 regions were amplified from RNA transcripts. HTBI primers and the Qiagen OneStep RT-PCR kit were used in a first-round RT-PCR, which was followed by a second-round multiplex PCR, size selection and purification. Sequencing of the libraries was carried out on an Illumina HiSeq2000 in paired-end mode with 100 bp reads. From the authors' description of their analysis: SOAPnuke was used to process the reads, throwing out any read that had adapters, had uncalled bases, had a mean Phred below 15, or lacked an exact constant-primer or identifier match. High-quality paired reads were merged with COPE v1.2.5. Each unique nucleotide sequence was treated as a clonotype, and MiTCR v1.1 was used to align the clonotypes to the IMGT TRB V, D and J references. The analysis was limited to V-J combinations with a frequency above 0.0001, which together covered 99.2% of repertoires. A TCR clonal expansion and chaos score per V-J combination was defined as the ratio of F50 clonal expansion to chaos observed in the TCRdist matrix. Features were reduced by Welch's t-statistics and random forest to around 14 V-J combinations, which fed a naive Bayes classifier. Thyroid-blood repertoire similarity was quantified with the Morisita-Horn index. Starting from the raw public reads, TCRdb applied fastp trimming at Q25, assembled clones with MiXCR and retained in-frame beta chains. CDR3 protein sequences are deduplicated, and each keeps its most common genes and DNA. These V and J calls derive from TCRdb rather than the authors' analysis. Counted in this sample were approximately 480,000 distinct CDR3 sequences; approximately 15% of them appeared once. 8% to 10% of the sample comes from the top ten.

Spanning cysteine to phenylalanine, the CDR3 consists of 15 amino acids. Just CDR3 DNA is preserved here, 45 bases in frame from base 1. CDR1 is given as MDHEN and CDR2 as SYDVKM, both from the germline V gene. V is cut by 5 bases and J by 0 bases, and the space between the germline ends is 13 bases. The sequence was obtained from a woman aged 30 to 39 with Graves' ophthalmopathy. Donor details come from another sample of the same person, matched by shared clones. The chain couples TRBV28 to TRBJ1-1, with the D gene not confidently named. The specimen was blood. The CDR3 region has the sequence CASSPSGYLNTEAFF. In nucleotides, the sequence is TGTGCCAGCAGTCCTTCCGGGTACCTGAACACTGAAGCTTTCTTT.